These T cell receptor beta chains were read from a single sample in a study of T cell responses to AZD1222 COVID-19 vaccine. Repertoires were generated with immunoSEQ multiplex PCR, while TCRdb's copy carries only in-frame clones and drops some. The sample yields under 70,000 clones, approximately 80% seen once. The sample was peripheral blood, taken 28 days after the second AZD1222 dose. These receptors were obtained from an adult who received the AZD1222 COVID-19 vaccine. Each CDR3 is given with its conserved first and last residue.

V gene	CDR3 length	CDR3 protein
TRBV19	13	CASTRTGLSPLHF
TRBV14	15	CASSQYTVRNYGYTF
TRBV5-1	15	CASGPGLIGEETQYF
TRBV5-5	11	CASSLVETQYF
TRBV6-6	15	CASSYSARDNQPQHF
TRBV6-1	17	CASSALAGGSSNQPQHF
TRBV5-1	14	CASSSGTGGFTIYF
TRBV19	14	CASSIGGGTGELFF
TRBV29-1	13	CSVAGYGDQPQHF
TRBV5-5	14	CASTSSQGRNTIYF
TRBV5-8	16	CASSLGVGLMNTEAFF
TRBV28	17	CASSLGYRYSGANVLTF
TRBV6-2/TRBV6-3	17	CASSYSPLPSFTDTQYF
TRBV18	14	CASSQTGVGYGYTF
TRBV30	12	CAWSPRVLGYTF
TRBV29-1	14	CSVRVTSGANVLTF
TRBV6-5	14	CASRADRGTYEQYF
TRBV6-1	13	CASSEERNSPLHF
TRBV10-3	15	CAISESIGSNQPQHF
TRBV2	15	CASSDAGQLQETQYF
TRBV6-5	15	CASTSDRSFVEALHF
TRBV27	16	CASSLSEGGSDDEQFF
TRBV2	15	CASSSGAVSNQPQHF
TRBV19	14	CASSFAGAETEAFF
TRBV5-4	14	CASSYRTSTDTQYF
TRBV10-1	13	CASSENPSFEQYF
TRBV29-1	13	CSVKGQGHEKLFF
TRBV9	15	CASSVTDSNNSPLHF
TRBV4-1	13	CASSRGGQETQYF
TRBV2	14	CASSDRRGRTEAFF
TRBV18	16	CASSPFDSSTNEKLFF
TRBV5-1	15	CASSPTGSQGEKLFF
TRBV3-1/TRBV3-2	15	CASSQGEVKNSPLHF
TRBV6-5	14	CASSPGQGSTEAFF
TRBV12-5	14	CASGLAGGNQPQHF
TRBV29-1	14	CSVGRTGSDYGYTF
TRBV7-2	16	CASSLGGTGANQPQHF
TRBV3-1/TRBV3-2	14	CASSRDTGAGELFF
TRBV28	14	CASRPGELNTEAFF
TRBV12-3/TRBV12-4	13	CASSLTQTEKLFF
TRBV19	13	CASSIARNTEAFF
TRBV4-2	18	CASSLTQPGLASTDTQYF
TRBV19	14	CASRDFFGGDIQYF
TRBV2	11	CASSEGGTQYF
TRBV28	13	CASTVSTDYGYTF
TRBV7-7	14	CASSLLAGYNEQFF
TRBV9	15	CASSVAGGPTETQYF
TRBV12-3/TRBV12-4	12	CASSFSVNEQFF
TRBV9	15	CASSVATTGPGELFF
TRBV5-4	14	CASSLGGRAGELFF
TRBV6-6	16	CASSSSGTGVRSPLHF
TRBV19	13	CASKSGSYNEQFF
TRBV15	13	CATSRDWVGEAFF
TRBV10-3	17	CAISETPRQSTNSPLHF
TRBV28	15	CASSTNRGFGEKLFF
TRBV5-4	15	CASSVPGGTYNEQFF
TRBV30	13	CAWSVSGAGELFF
TRBV14	14	CASSQEIKGTEAFF
TRBV5-3	16	CARSLAAGDVDSPLHF
TRBV6-1	15	CASSEVRGRGNTIYF